The present T cell receptor (beta chain) was sequenced within a study of blood T cell repertoires in COVID-19. V was pared by 3 bases and J by 4 bases, with 6 bases of the junction left unmatched. Per the germline V gene, CDR1 is SGDLS and CDR2 is YYNGEE. CDR3 length: 15 amino acids. Data came from immunoSEQ multiplex PCR; TCRdb stores just in-frame clones and leaves some out. The sample carries 270,000 or so clones, 85% to 90% recorded once. One Seattle source followed patients from active infection through their disease course. The material sequenced was peripheral blood. The gene calls are TRBV9 and TRBJ1-2, with 10 positions matching TRBD1. This clonotype was obtained from a woman aged 25 to 39 with COVID-19, enrolled during active disease. This CDR3 reads CASSDPGQGRYGYTF. Written as DNA, the CDR3 is TGTGCCAGCAGCGACCCGGGACAGGGGCGCTATGGCTACACCTTC. The full variable domain, with the rest looked up from reference TRBV9 and TRBJ1-2, is DSGVTQTPKHLITATGQRVTLRCSPRSGDLSVYWYQQSLDQGLQFLIQYYNGEERAKGNILERFSAQQFPDLHSELNLSSLELGDSALYFCASSDPGQGRYGYTFGSGTRLTVV.